Listed here are 14 T cell receptor beta chains from one sample, sequenced in a study of blood T cell repertoires in COVID-19. The repertoire was sequenced with immunoSEQ multiplex PCR; TCRdb's copy has only in-frame clones and lacks some. Counted here are some 87,000 clones, around 83% occurring once; the ten biggest clones make up about 42%. The specimen was peripheral blood. These receptors originate from an elderly man with active or convalescent COVID-19.

J is TRBJ1-1 and V is TRBV7-2, with D perhaps TRBD1 (6 bases). CDR3 size: 14 residues. V was trimmed by 3 bases and J by 4 bases, leaving 12 bases between them. Germline V gene sequence: CDR1 SGHTA, CDR2 FQGNSA. Written as DNA, the CDR3 is TGTGCCAGCAGCTTGCTAGGGGGTGTCACTGAAGCTTTCTTT. Translated: CASSLLGGVTEAFF.

The chain links TRBV7-3 to TRBJ1-3, with no clear D. In germline, CDR1 is SGHTA, CDR2 FQGTGA. CDR3 size: 15 residues. The V end was cut by 5 bases, the J end by 2 bases, with 13 bases between. The CDR3 DNA sequence: TGTGCCAGCAGCCCCCGGGGAGGGACTGGAAACACCATATATTTT. Protein sequence: CASSPRGGTGNTIYF.

The CDR3 sequence: CASTELAGDIAGELFF. In DNA form, the CDR3 reads TGTGCCAGCACCGAACTTGCAGGGGACATCGCCGGGGAGCTGTTTTTT. This chain uses TRBV7-6 with TRBJ2-2, with a weak D call TRBD1 (6 bases). Germline V CDR1 and CDR2: SGHVS, FNYEAQ. The CDR3 sequence is 16 residues long. Trimming stripped 7 bases from V and 6 bases from J, with 21 bases between. Variable domain in full (rest from reference TRBV7-6 and TRBJ2-2): GAGVSQSPRYKVTKRGQDVALRCDPISGHVSLYWYRQALGQGPEFLTYFNYEAQQDKSGLPNDRFSAERPEGSISTLTIQRTEQRDSAMYRCASTELAGDIAGELFFGEGSRLTVL.

The chain links TRBV6-6 to TRBJ1-1; weak D call: TRBD1 (6 bases). Germline CDR1 reads MNHNY; CDR2 reads SVGAGI (reference sequence). V lost 7 bases and J 0 bases, leaving 15 bases between the germline ends. CDR3 size: 15 residues. The chain's CDR3 is CASIVPGHLNTEAFF. Written as DNA, the CDR3 is TGTGCCAGCATAGTCCCGGGACATTTGAACACTGAAGCTTTCTTT.

This clone was picked up one time. The chain joins TRBV10-1 to TRBJ1-1, with TRBD1 matching 12 bases. From germline, CDR1 is WNHNN and CDR2 SYGVQD (reference sequence). The CDR3 runs 18 residues. The J segment lost 1 base and the V segment lost 3 bases, leaving 9 bases of the junction unmatched. The CDR3: CASSDLRDRGRGNTEAFF. The CDR3 DNA follows: TGCGCCAGCAGTGACCTCCGGGACAGGGGGCGTGGGAACACTGAAGCTTTCTTT.

DNA for the CDR3: TGTGCCAGCAGCTTAGGCGGGACAGGGGGCGCGGGCAATCAGCCCCAGCATTTT. Translation gives CASSLGGTGGAGNQPQHF. The chain uses TRBV7-2 and TRBJ1-5; 12 bases map to TRBD1. J was trimmed by 2 bases and V by 1 base; bases with no gene match: 6. Germline V gene data show CDR1 as SGHTA and CDR2 as FQGNSA. This CDR3 region has 18 residues.

The gene calls are TRBV3-1 (or the pseudogene TRBV3-2) and TRBJ1-2; D possibly corresponds to TRBD1 (6 bases). Germline V gene data show CDR1 as LGHDT and CDR2 as YNNKEL (reference sequence). The CDR3 has 15 amino acids. V lost 0 bases and J 3 bases, leaving 11 bases between the germline ends. CDR3 nucleotides: TGTGCCAGCAGCCAAGATACAGGGCAGGACTATGGCTACACCTTC. As protein: CASSQDTGQDYGYTF.

The J gene is TRBJ2-7, the V gene TRBV15, with D perhaps matching TRBD2 (6 bases). CDR3 length equals 16 residues. V was clipped by 0 bases and J by 6 bases, with 18 bases between them. Germline CDR1 reads LNHNV; CDR2 reads YYDKDF (reference sequence). Here the CDR3 DNA reads TGTGCCACCAGCAGAGATCGAACGGGGGACCGACTCGAGCAGTACTTC. Translated: CATSRDRTGDRLEQYF.

V and J are TRBV19 and TRBJ2-5, with D possibly being TRBD1 (6 bases). The CDR3 totals 16 residues. V was cut by 5 bases and J by 3 bases, with 19 bases left in between. Germline V lookup: CDR1 LNHDA, CDR2 SQIVND (reference sequence). CDR3 residues: CASSQQGGPFKETQYF. The CDR3 coding sequence is TGTGCCAGTAGTCAACAGGGTGGGCCCTTCAAAGAGACCCAGTACTTC.

This clone was recorded only once. The chain recombines TRBV19 with TRBJ1-5; D possibly corresponds to TRBD1 (5 bases). The germline gives CDR1 LNHDA, CDR2 SQIVND (reference sequence). The CDR3 sequence is 14 residues long. The V end lost 4 bases, the J end lost 7 bases, and 14 bases lay between the germline ends. The chain's CDR3 is CASSTPRVDQPQHF. The CDR3 nucleotides read TGTGCCAGTAGTACCCCCAGGGTTGACCAGCCCCAGCATTTT.

The chain joins TRBV28 to TRBJ1-2; unclear D gene. The CDR3 loop spans 12 amino acids. The V gene lost 3 bases and the J gene lost 6 bases, with 8 bases spanning the gap. Germline assignment: CDR1 MDHEN and CDR2 SYDVKM. In DNA, the CDR3 is TGTGCCAGCAGTTTGAGGGTGGATGGCTACACCTTC. Its translation is CASSLRVDGYTF.

In regard to this clone: This CDR3 is also generated by other DNA sequences in the sample. V is TRBV28 and J is TRBJ2-2; tentatively, D is TRBD2 (7 bases). V lost 2 bases, J lost 6 bases, and 22 bases lay in between. The germline V gene has CDR1 MDHEN and CDR2 SYDVKM. The CDR3 is 18 residues long. The CDR3: CASSLIPGWRGGAGELFF. CDR3 sequence (DNA): TGTGCCAGCAGTTTAATTCCCGGTTGGAGGGGGGGGGCCGGGGAGCTGTTTTTT.

The chain joins TRBV19 to TRBJ1-6; the match to TRBD1 covers 7 bases. Germline trimming cut 4 bases from V and 5 bases from J; bases unmatched to any gene: 2. The CDR3 has 14 amino acids. The germline V gene has CDR1 LNHDA and CDR2 SQIVND (reference sequence). The CDR3 sequence: CASSTQGNNSPLHF. In DNA, the CDR3 is TGTGCCAGTAGTACACAGGGGAATAATTCACCCCTCCACTTT.

The J gene is TRBJ2-7, the V gene TRBV19, with a weak D call TRBD2 (8 bases). Germline CDR1 reads LNHDA; CDR2 reads SQIVND (reference sequence). V was cut by 4 bases and J by 9 bases, with 13 bases left in between. The CDR3 length is 12 residues. The DNA of the CDR3 is TGTGCCAGTAGTACCGGGGGGGACAGGCAGTACTTC. Its protein is CASSTGGDRQYF.